Reported below is one T cell receptor beta chain. Study processing details: Estimates of nucleated cell counts were drawn from the amplification of reference gene primers. This table comes from immunoSEQ multiplex PCR, and its TCRdb copy is limited to in-frame clones, with some not included. The V and J calls and the clone size are those of that table, but D and trimming were determined from the DNA. This table holds 70,000 to 80,000 clones, over 80% found once. After removal of 4 bases from V and 4 bases from J, the junction contained 5 bases not matched to a gene. The CDR3 spans 14 residues. Germline loops: CDR1 LGHDT, CDR2 YNNKEL (reference sequence). The entry originates in a study of blood T cell repertoires in COVID-19. Turning to the study itself: Collection of acute and convalescent COVID-19 samples took place in the United States, Italy and Spain. PBMCs, B-cell-depleted T cells, or T cells provided the cDNA or gDNA that made up the material.

The chain joins TRBV3-1 (or the pseudogene TRBV3-2) to TRBJ2-3; 7 nucleotides agree with TRBD2. The clonotype was recovered from an elderly woman with acute or convalescent COVID-19. Material for sequencing was peripheral blood. CDR3 sequence reads: CASSPSGGSDTQYF. CDR3 sequence (DNA): TGTGCCAGCAGCCCGTCGGGAGGCTCAGATACGCAGTATTTT.